The 2 T cell receptor beta chains below were found in one sample sequenced in a study of sequential checkpoint blockade in melanoma. Assay used: immunoSEQ multiplex PCR; TCRdb lists only in-frame clones, some missing. Among about 1,200 clones, 20% to 25% were seen once, and the ten largest hold about 20%. As for treatment: randomized to nivolumab then ipilimumab (arm A) or the reverse (arm B). Source: tumor tissue (inferred from file names), taken from a patient given nivolumab and ipilimumab in sequence. The receptors shown here come from a human donor with melanoma.

J is TRBJ2-1 and V is TRBV29-1; a weak D match, TRBD1 (5 bases). This CDR3 is built from 12 residues. Germline V gives CDR1 SQVTM, CDR2 ANQGSEA. The V gene lost 3 bases and the J gene lost 7 bases, with 10 bases spanning the gap. The CDR3 sequence: CSVDRSGNEQFF. The CDR3 region has the DNA TGCAGCGTTGACAGATCAGGGAATGAGCAGTTCTTC.

In its sample, this clone was seen a few times. This sequence joins TRBV6-8 and TRBJ2-1; D gene uncertain. Trimming left V 4 bases short and J 3 bases short, with 13 bases between. This CDR3 contains 15 residues. Germline V gene sequence: CDR1 MNHGY, CDR2 SAAAGT. CDR3 DNA sequence: TGTGCCAGCAGTTCCTCCGGGCCCGACTACAATGAGCAGTTCTTC. Translation gives CASSSSGPDYNEQFF.